Each of the 19 T cell receptor beta chains below was sequenced from the same sample in a study of T cell responses to AZD1222 COVID-19 vaccine. Clones were read by immunoSEQ multiplex PCR, and TCRdb kept only the in-frame ones, dropping some. The sample contains about 120,000 clones, about 87% of which appear only once. The specimen was peripheral blood, collected on day 0 of AZD1222 vaccination. The origin of the receptors is an adult in good health.

This rearrangement joins TRBV19 to TRBJ1-5; D not resolved. The CDR3 extends over 13 amino acids. Germline V lookup: CDR1 LNHDA, CDR2 SQIVND (reference sequence). V dropped 4 bases and J dropped 0 bases, with 4 bases sitting between them. CDR3 in amino acids: CASSTHSNQPQHF. The CDR3 DNA follows: TGTGCCAGTAGTACTCATAGCAATCAGCCCCAGCATTTT. Using reference TRBV19 and TRBJ1-5 for the parts outside the CDR3, the full variable domain is DGGITQSPKYLFRKEGQNVTLSCEQNLNHDAMYWYRQDPGQGLRLIYYSQIVNDFQKGDIAEGYSVSREKKESFPLTVTSAQKNPTAFYLCASSTHSNQPQHFGDGTRLSIL.

The chain joins TRBV4-3 to TRBJ1-6; 9 nucleotides line up with TRBD1. The CDR3 covers 16 residues. Germline values: CDR1 LGHNA, CDR2 YSLEER. The trim removed 0 bases at V and 9 bases at J, leaving 6 bases unmatched. CDR3 nucleotide sequence: TGCGCCAGCAGCCAAGATGGAGGACAGGGGTTTTCACCCCTCCACTTT. This encodes CASSQDGGQGFSPLHF.

The rearrangement joins TRBV14 to TRBJ2-3; TRBD1 agrees at 8 bases. This CDR3 has 13 amino acids. Germline V gene sequence: CDR1 SGHDN, CDR2 FVKESK. The V segment lost 1 base and the J segment 7 bases; nucleotides outside the gene matches: 1. Written as DNA, the CDR3 is TGTGCCAGCAGCCAAGGACAGGGGTATACGCAGTATTTT. Amino acid sequence: CASSQGQGYTQYF.

This clone was seen once. This chain links TRBV7-9 with TRBJ2-1; the D gene is possibly TRBD2 (5 bases). The germline CDR1 and CDR2 sequences are SEHNR and FQNEAQ (reference sequence). The CDR3 totals 14 residues. Trimming cost V 6 bases and J 8 bases, with 17 bases left between them. The CDR3 DNA follows: TGTGCCAGCAGAACTCTTCGCGAGGGATATGAGCAGTTCTTC. This translates into CASRTLREGYEQFF.

V is TRBV5-1 and J is TRBJ1-1; 10 bases align to TRBD1. The J segment lost 4 bases and the V segment lost 7 bases, leaving 1 base of the junction unmatched. The CDR3 has 12 residues. Germline CDR1 and CDR2: SGHRS and YFSETQ. This CDR3 reads CASGQGGTEAFF. In DNA form, the CDR3 reads TGCGCCAGCGGACAGGGGGGCACTGAAGCTTTCTTT.

The V gene is TRBV6-2 or TRBV6-3, the J gene TRBJ2-1, with D possibly TRBD2 on 6 matching bases. CDR1 is MNHEY, CDR2 SVGEGT, per germline. This CDR3 region has 15 residues. With 4 bases removed from V and 8 bases from J, the gap between germline ends came to 18 bases. The CDR3 reads CASSSPGLGKHEQFF. CDR3 coding DNA: TGTGCCAGCAGTTCCCCGGGACTTGGGAAGCATGAGCAGTTCTTC.

This rearrangement joins TRBV4-3 to TRBJ1-2; no clear D gene. The CDR3 is 14 amino acids. Trimming took off 1 base at V and 1 base at J, with 7 bases between the two ends. CDR1 is LGHNA and CDR2 is YSLEER in the germline V gene. CDR3 in DNA: TGCGCCAGCAGCCAAGCTTCCAGTAACTATGGCTACACCTTC. This translates into CASSQASSNYGYTF.

This clone is a singleton in its sample. The chain has TRBV7-2 and TRBJ2-3; D remains unclear. The CDR3 has 13 amino acids. Trimming removed 5 bases from V and 4 bases from J, with 10 bases in between. Germline V gene data show CDR1 as SGHTA and CDR2 as FQGNSA. The CDR3 is CASSRSPADTQYF. The CDR3 DNA sequence: TGTGCCAGCAGCCGTAGCCCAGCAGATACGCAGTATTTT.

The J gene is TRBJ2-3, the V gene TRBV3-1 (or the pseudogene TRBV3-2); 12 bases fit TRBD2. Germline CDR1 is LGHDT and CDR2 is YNNKEL (reference sequence). The trim removed 4 bases at V and 7 bases at J, leaving 3 bases unmatched. The length of the CDR3 is 14 residues. This CDR3 reads CASSPGLAGNTQYF. The CDR3 DNA reads TGTGCCAGCAGCCCGGGACTAGCGGGTAATACGCAGTATTTT.

The rearrangement joins TRBV5-1 to TRBJ2-7; D is possibly TRBD1 (5 bases). From germline, CDR1 is SGHRS and CDR2 YFSETQ. This CDR3 is built from 13 residues. Trimming shortened V by 0 bases and J by 6 bases, and 10 bases separated the two germline ends. The CDR3: CASSLASRGEQYF. CDR3 in DNA: TGCGCCAGCAGCTTGGCCAGTAGGGGCGAGCAGTACTTC.

The chain links TRBV5-1 to TRBJ2-3, with D uncertain. With 2 bases removed from V and 2 bases from J, the gap between germline ends came to 9 bases. Germline V gene data show CDR1 as SGHRS and CDR2 as YFSETQ. CDR3 length: 14 residues. The CDR3 region is CASSFYSPTDTQYF. The CDR3 bases are TGCGCCAGCAGCTTCTATTCCCCCACAGATACGCAGTATTTT.

The table lists this clone with a few counts. V and J are TRBV6-2 or TRBV6-3 and TRBJ2-2; 9 bases are shared with TRBD2. CDR3 length: 14 amino acids. Per germline, CDR1 MNHEY and CDR2 SVGEGT. The J segment lost 6 bases and the V segment lost 2 bases, leaving 1 base of the junction unmatched. CDR3: CASSYGLAPGELFF. The CDR3 DNA reads as TGTGCCAGCAGTTACGGACTAGCGCCCGGGGAGCTGTTTTTT.

The chain uses TRBV9 and TRBJ2-3; D ambiguous. Trimming removed 3 bases from V and 2 bases from J, with 10 bases in between. Germline assignment: CDR1 SGDLS and CDR2 YYNGEE. CDR3 size: 14 residues. CDR3 nucleotide sequence: TGTGCCAGCAGCGCAGATGGCACCACAGATACGCAGTATTTT. It specifies CASSADGTTDTQYF.

V gene TRBV5-1 combines with J gene TRBJ2-3; the D is unclear. V dropped 4 bases and J dropped 6 bases, with 9 bases sitting between them. Germline V gives CDR1 SGHRS, CDR2 YFSETQ. The CDR3 has 12 residues. The CDR3 DNA reads as TGCGCCAGCAGCCATAGAGAGGATACGCAGTATTTT. Protein: CASSHREDTQYF. The full variable domain, completed using reference TRBV5-1 and TRBJ2-3, is KAGVTQTPRYLIKTRGQQVTLSCSPISGHRSVSWYQQTPGQGLQFLFEYFSETQRNKGNFPGRFSGRQFSNSRSEMNVSTLELGDSALYLCASSHREDTQYFGPGTRLTVL.

The chain is built from TRBV5-1 and TRBJ2-5, with D perhaps TRBD1 (6 bases). Trimming pared 4 bases from V and 5 bases from J, leaving 9 bases between. The CDR3 spans 12 residues. Germline CDR1 is SGHRS and CDR2 is YFSETQ. The CDR3 DNA sequence: TGCGCCAGCAGCCTGCAGGGGGAGACCCAGTACTTC. Translating it yields CASSLQGETQYF.

The CDR3 sequence: CASSFPPSGIETQYF. In DNA, the CDR3 is TGTGCCAGCAGCTTCCCGCCTAGCGGGATCGAGACCCAGTACTTC. This rearrangement joins TRBV7-6 to TRBJ2-5; 9 bases fit TRBD2. In germline, CDR1 is SGHVS, CDR2 FNYEAQ. V lost 3 bases and J lost 5; bases outside the gene matches: 7. This CDR3 spans 15 amino acids.

The CDR3 is CASSFPGEQYF. The CDR3 DNA is TGTGCCAGCAGTTTTCCCGGCGAGCAGTACTTC. The chain is built from TRBV6-2 or TRBV6-3 and TRBJ2-7; no clear D. V was trimmed by 4 bases and J by 6 bases, leaving 7 bases between them. CDR1 is MNHEY, CDR2 SVGEGT, per germline. The CDR3 contains 11 residues.

Only a few counts were recorded for this clone. The chain employs TRBV28 and TRBJ2-5, with a weak D call TRBD1 (6 bases). The germline V gene has CDR1 MDHEN and CDR2 SYDVKM. There are 13 residues in the CDR3. The V and J ends lost 5 bases and 1 base respectively, with 8 bases between them. CDR3 residues: CASSGQLQETQYF. CDR3 bases: TGTGCCAGCAGTGGACAGCTCCAAGAGACCCAGTACTTC.

The chain carries TRBV6-5 and TRBJ1-1; D may be TRBD1 (6 bases). The germline V and J ends were trimmed by 6 bases and 9 bases, with 14 bases remaining between them. Germline V gene lookup returns CDR1 MNHEY and CDR2 SVGAGI. The CDR3 contains 12 residues. The CDR3: CASSVPGGKAFF. The CDR3 DNA reads as TGTGCCAGCAGCGTCCCGGGGGGCAAAGCTTTCTTT.